This section outlines one TCR beta chain sequence together with its context. This sample is part of a study of T cells in Graves' hyperthyroidism and ophthalmopathy. Whole-study context: Peripheral blood was collected at initial diagnosis, before any treatment.

The authors deemed Graves' hyperthyroidism stable absent ophthalmopathy progression within 18 months. Regions amplified from RNA transcripts were the TCR beta CDR3 regions. The HTBI primer set was used in a first-round RT-PCR of the TCR CDR3. One entry per CDR3 protein, called by TCRdb with MiXCR from the multiplex PCR reads. The sample yields roughly 420,000 distinct CDR3 sequences, about 15% seen once. This CDR3 is built from 14 residues. The V gene's germline CDR1 is LGHNA and CDR2 YSLEER. V shed 5 bases and J shed 3 bases, with 13 bases lying between them. The J gene is TRBJ1-2, the V gene TRBV4-3; weak D call: TRBD1 (6 bases). This TCR was recovered from a young woman with Graves' hyperthyroidism. Sequencing was performed on blood. CDR3 bases: TGCGCCAGCAGCACAGACAGGTCTGACTATGGCTACACCTTC. This codes for CASSTDRSDYGYTF.